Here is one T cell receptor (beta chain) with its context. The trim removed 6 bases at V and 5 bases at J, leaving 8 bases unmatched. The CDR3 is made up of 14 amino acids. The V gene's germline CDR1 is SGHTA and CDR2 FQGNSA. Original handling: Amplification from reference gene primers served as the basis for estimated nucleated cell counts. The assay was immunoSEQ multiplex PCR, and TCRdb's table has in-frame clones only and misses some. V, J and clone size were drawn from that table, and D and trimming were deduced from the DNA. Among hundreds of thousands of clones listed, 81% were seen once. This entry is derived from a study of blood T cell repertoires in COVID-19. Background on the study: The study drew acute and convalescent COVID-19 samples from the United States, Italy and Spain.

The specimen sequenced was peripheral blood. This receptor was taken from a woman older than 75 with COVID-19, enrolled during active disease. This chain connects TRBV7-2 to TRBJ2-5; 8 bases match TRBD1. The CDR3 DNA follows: TGTGCCAGCAGTTTTGGACAGGGAGAGGAGACCCAGTACTTC. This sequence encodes CASSFGQGEETQYF.